These T cell receptor beta chains were read from a single sample in a study of blood T cell repertoires in COVID-19. Assay: immunoSEQ multiplex PCR; the TCRdb copy retains only in-frame clones and omits some. The sample records fewer than 70,000 clones, about nine tenths being singletons. Material for sequencing was peripheral blood. The origin of the receptors is a woman in her seventies with active COVID-19. The CDR3 runs from the conserved cysteine through the conserved F or W. A D gene is named only where the DNA matches it firmly. The listing skips clone size in some rows; elsewhere it reads once, few, many or a size class.

d_call	j_call	v_call	cdr3_length	clone_size	cdr3_aa	cdr3_nt
TRBD1	TRBJ1-2	TRBV28	14	-	CASRRTGGAWGYTF	TGTGCCAGCAGAAGGACAGGGGGCGCCTGGGGCTACACCTTC
-	TRBJ1-2	TRBV2	16	-	CASAPITGRRRDGYTF	TGTGCCAGCGCTCCAATCACAGGCAGGCGAAGAGATGGCTACACCTTC
-	TRBJ2-2	TRBV11-3	15	-	CASSTRRGVAGELFF	TGTGCCAGCAGCACAAGACGCGGGGTTGCCGGGGAGCTGTTTTTT
TRBD1	TRBJ1-2	TRBV19	14	-	CASSTTGQGYGYTF	TGTGCCAGTAGTACCACGGGACAGGGCTATGGCTACACCTTC
TRBD1	TRBJ1-1	TRBV2	13	-	CASSLQGVTEAFF	TGTGCCAGCAGTTTACAGGGGGTCACTGAAGCTTTCTTT
TRBD1	TRBJ2-1	TRBV5-6	15	-	CASSFWQGAYNEQFF	TGTGCCAGCAGCTTTTGGCAGGGGGCCTACAATGAGCAGTTCTTC
-	TRBJ2-1	TRBV6-5	14	-	CASSYFRQSDEQFF	TGTGCCAGCAGTTACTTCCGACAGTCCGACGAGCAGTTCTTC
-	TRBJ2-5	TRBV11-2	14	-	CASSQEGDQETQYF	TGTGCCAGCAGCCAAGAGGGGGACCAAGAGACCCAGTACTTC
TRBD1	TRBJ1-1	TRBV5-1	13	once	CASSWDRAGEAFF	TGCGCCAGCAGCTGGGACAGGGCGGGTGAAGCTTTCTTT
-	TRBJ1-6	TRBV7-6	15	-	CASSPSTAVTSPLHF	TGTGCCAGCAGCCCATCGACAGCCGTTACTTCACCCCTCCACTTT
TRBD1	TRBJ1-5	TRBV6-4	15	-	CASSKQGGGDQPQHF	TGTGCCAGCAGCAAACAGGGGGGGGGCGATCAGCCCCAGCATTTT
TRBD2	TRBJ2-7	TRBV5-1	18	-	CASSLGGSSGSFPYEQYF	TGCGCCAGCAGCTTGGGGGGCTCTAGCGGGAGTTTCCCCTACGAGCAGTACTTC
TRBD1	TRBJ1-1	TRBV7-9	15	-	CASSSGDRGPTEAFF	TGTGCCAGCAGCTCGGGAGACAGGGGCCCCACTGAAGCTTTCTTT
-	TRBJ2-7	TRBV15	14	once	CATSRDQRGEEQYF	TGTGCCACCAGCAGAGATCAAAGGGGTGAGGAGCAGTACTTC
-	TRBJ2-1	TRBV5-1	14	-	CASSLVGSDNEQFF	TGCGCCAGCAGCTTGGTTGGGAGCGACAATGAGCAGTTCTTC
-	TRBJ2-3	TRBV28	17	-	CASSSPFVHSSTDTQYF	TGTGCCAGCAGTTCCCCGTTTGTGCACTCTAGCACAGATACGCAGTATTTT
TRBD1	TRBJ1-3	TRBV7-6	15	-	CASSLDGTAGNTIYF	TGTGCCAGCAGCTTAGACGGGACAGCTGGAAACACCATATATTTT
-	TRBJ2-5	TRBV7-9	15	-	CASSLFSGRQETQYF	TGTGCCAGCAGCTTATTTAGCGGAAGACAAGAGACCCAGTACTTC
-	TRBJ1-4	TRBV6-1	14	-	CASSESGREEKLFF	TGTGCCAGCAGTGAAAGCGGGAGGGAAGAAAAACTGTTTTTT
TRBD2	TRBJ2-5	TRBV5-1	14	-	CASSLAGGEETQYF	TGCGCCAGCAGCTTGGCCGGGGGGGAAGAGACCCAGTACTTC
-	TRBJ2-1	TRBV28	15	-	CASSSGGPAYNEQFF	TGTGCCAGCAGTTCCGGAGGGCCCGCCTACAATGAGCAGTTCTTC
TRBD2	TRBJ2-3	TRBV28	18	-	CASRRLAGALRRTDTQYF	TGTGCCAGCAGGCGACTAGCGGGAGCCCTCCGCCGCACAGATACGCAGTATTTT
-	TRBJ1-5	TRBV6-6	13	-	CASGSQGHQPQHF	TGTGCCAGCGGTTCGCAGGGCCATCAGCCCCAGCATTTT
-	TRBJ1-6	TRBV28	11	-	CASSLGRQIHF	TGTGCCAGCAGTTTGGGCAGGCAGATCCACTTT
TRBD1	TRBJ2-5	TRBV4-2	14	-	CASSPGTGQETQYF	TGTGCCAGCAGCCCTGGGACAGGCCAAGAGACCCAGTACTTC
TRBD1	TRBJ2-5	TRBV19	15	-	CASSTGTGWVETQYF	TGTGCCAGTAGTACCGGGACAGGGTGGGTGGAGACCCAGTACTTC
TRBD1	TRBJ2-5	TRBV5-1	16	-	CASSMVRDSLSETQYF	TGCGCCAGCAGCATGGTCCGGGACAGTTTGTCGGAGACCCAGTACTTC
-	TRBJ2-1	TRBV15	13	-	CATRQNTRDEQFF	TGTGCCACCAGACAAAATACTCGGGATGAGCAGTTCTTC
TRBD1	TRBJ2-7	TRBV7-2	15	-	CASSLVLDRGYEQYF	TGTGCCAGCAGCTTAGTTTTGGACAGGGGGTACGAGCAGTACTTC
TRBD1	TRBJ1-5	TRBV19	14	-	CASSDRGRNQPQHF	TGTGCCAGCTCCGACAGGGGAAGGAATCAGCCCCAGCATTTT
-	TRBJ1-1	TRBV19	19	-	CASSISTGQGLWVNTEAFF	TGTGCCAGTAGTATATCTACAGGGCAAGGTTTATGGGTGAACACTGAAGCTTTCTTT
-	TRBJ2-1	TRBV5-4	12	-	CASSLQGGEQFF	TGTGCCAGCAGCTTGCAGGGGGGTGAGCAGTTCTTC
-	TRBJ1-1	TRBV7-3	16	once	CASSPNPGHLNTEAFF	TGTGCCAGCAGCCCTAATCCGGGACACTTGAACACTGAAGCTTTCTTT
TRBD1	TRBJ1-4	TRBV9	15	-	CASSSLQGQGEKLFF	TGTGCCAGCAGCTCCTTACAGGGACAGGGTGAAAAACTGTTTTTT
TRBD1	TRBJ2-5	TRBV28	16	-	CASSDPGQAQQETQYF	TGTGCCAGCAGCGACCCGGGACAGGCGCAACAAGAGACCCAGTACTTC
TRBD2	TRBJ2-3	TRBV9	17	-	CASSVVTSGGTTDTQYF	TGTGCCAGCAGCGTAGTGACTAGCGGGGGGACCACAGATACGCAGTATTTT
-	TRBJ2-5	TRBV7-9	14	-	CASSGKDSQETQYF	TGTGCCAGCAGCGGAAAGGACAGTCAAGAGACCCAGTACTTC
TRBD1	TRBJ2-3	TRBV28	15	-	CASSFQQGGEDTQYF	TGTGCCAGCAGTTTTCAACAGGGGGGTGAAGATACGCAGTATTTT
TRBD2	TRBJ2-2	TRBV7-3	14	-	CASSPSGSAGELFF	TGTGCCAGCAGCCCTAGCGGGAGCGCCGGGGAGCTGTTTTTT
TRBD2	TRBJ2-7	TRBV19	14	-	CASSIAGGPYEQYF	TGTGCCAGTAGTATAGCGGGAGGCCCCTACGAGCAGTACTTC
TRBD1	TRBJ1-2	TRBV19	13	-	CASSHRGENGYTF	TGTGCCAGTAGCCACAGGGGAGAAAATGGCTACACCTTC
-	TRBJ1-1	TRBV5-4	12	-	CASSLLDTEAFF	TGTGCCAGCAGCCTTTTAGACACTGAAGCTTTCTTT
-	TRBJ1-4	TRBV18	13	-	CASSQGVEEKLFF	TGTGCCAGCTCACAGGGGGTGGAGGAAAAACTGTTTTTT
TRBD2	TRBJ2-3	TRBV11-1	15	-	CASSPRLAATDTQYF	TGTGCCAGCAGCCCTCGACTAGCGGCCACAGATACGCAGTATTTT
TRBD1	TRBJ2-1	TRBV29-1	14	-	CSVYQGDEDNEQFF	TGCAGCGTTTATCAGGGGGATGAAGACAATGAGCAGTTCTTC
TRBD2	TRBJ2-5	TRBV5-6	16	-	CASSLGSGRAGETQYF	TGTGCCAGCAGCTTGGGGAGCGGGAGGGCCGGGGAGACCCAGTACTTC
TRBD1	TRBJ2-6	TRBV19	18	-	CASSKGWQGARGANVLTF	TGTGCCAGTAGTAAGGGGTGGCAGGGGGCGCGAGGGGCCAACGTCCTGACTTTC
-	TRBJ2-5	TRBV4-1	14	-	CASSQYPGQETQYF	TGCGCCAGCAGCCAATACCCAGGACAAGAGACCCAGTACTTC
TRBD1	TRBJ2-1	TRBV15	16	-	CATSRKGQGTNNEQFF	TGTGCCACCAGCAGGAAAGGACAGGGTACCAACAATGAGCAGTTCTTC